These 26 T cell receptor beta chains originate from one sample sequenced in a study of T cells in Graves' hyperthyroidism and ophthalmopathy. TCR beta CDR3 sequences were amplified from RNA transcripts. Primed by the HTBI set, a first-round RT-PCR was run on the TCR CDR3. MiXCR, applied by TCRdb to the multiplex PCR reads, yields one record per CDR3 protein. The sample lists fewer than 850,000 distinct CDR3 sequences; 17% were seen once. The sequencing input was blood. The source of these receptors is a man aged 50 to 59 with Graves' hyperthyroidism.

There are many counts of this clonotype. The J gene is TRBJ1-1, the V gene TRBV6-1; no firm D call. From germline, CDR1 is MNHNS and CDR2 SASEGT. The V and J ends lost 7 bases and 2 bases respectively, with 23 bases between them. CDR3 length equals 17 residues. The CDR3 sequence: CASKIRVPFSSNTEAFF. CDR3 nucleotide sequence: TGTGCCAGCAAAATCCGCGTACCCTTTTCGAGTAACACTGAAGCTTTCTTT.

V and J are TRBV7-9 and TRBJ2-2; 7 bases are shared with TRBD1. V was clipped by 5 bases and J by 4 bases; unmatched bases: 10. The CDR3 is 16 amino acids. Germline V lookup: CDR1 SEHNR, CDR2 FQNEAQ (reference sequence). DNA for the CDR3: TGTGCCAGCAGCCTAAGACAGGGTTGGAGCACCGGGGAGCTGTTTTTT. Amino acid sequence: CASSLRQGWSTGELFF.

This clonotype was seen only a few times. The V gene is TRBV7-2, the J gene TRBJ1-5; D is perhaps TRBD1 (5 bases). The CDR3 extends over 13 amino acids. Germline CDR1 is SGHTA and CDR2 is FQGNSA. V was clipped by 5 bases and J by 6 bases, with 11 bases between them. The CDR3 region is CASSPFTGQPQHF. The CDR3 DNA sequence: TGTGCCAGCAGCCCCTTTACAGGTCAGCCCCAGCATTTT.

Many counts were recorded for this clonotype. The chain couples TRBV4-3 to TRBJ2-2; TRBD2 might be the D (6 bases). The CDR3 spans 16 residues. Germline values: CDR1 LGHNA, CDR2 YSLEER. Trimming cost V 6 bases and J 0 bases, with 14 bases left between them. CDR3 in amino acids: CASSLSGNANTGELFF. The CDR3 DNA follows: TGCGCCAGCAGTCTTAGCGGAAACGCGAACACCGGGGAGCTGTTTTTT.

The table lists this clonotype with many counts. Compared with germline, one end of the junction differs, possibly owing to a read error. The CDR3 sequence is CASSSLTGLKTEAFF. The CDR3 DNA reads as TGTGCCAGCAGCTCATTGACAGGGTTGAAAACTGAAGCTTTCTTT. The V call is TRBV28, the J call TRBJ1-1; the match to TRBD1 covers 7 bases. The CDR3 runs 15 residues. Germline V gives CDR1 MDHEN, CDR2 SYDVKM.

V gene TRBV19 combines with J gene TRBJ2-7; D is possibly TRBD2 (6 bases). V shed 3 bases and J shed 9 bases, with 18 bases lying between them. The germline gives CDR1 LNHDA, CDR2 SQIVND (reference sequence). There are 14 residues in the CDR3. In DNA form, the CDR3 reads TGTGCCAGTAGTATGGGGACTTCGAATCGGGGGCAGTACTTC. This sequence encodes CASSMGTSNRGQYF. The full variable domain, rest sourced from reference TRBV19 and TRBJ2-7, is DGGITQSPKYLFRKEGQNVTLSCEQNLNHDAMYWYRQDPGQGLRLIYYSQIVNDFQKGDIAEGYSVSREKKESFPLTVTSAQKNPTAFYLCASSMGTSNRGQYFGPGTRLTVT.

CDR3: CAWDSTIYEQYF. In DNA, the CDR3 is TGTGCCTGGGACAGCACTATCTACGAGCAGTACTTC. This chain uses TRBV30 with TRBJ2-7; a possible D gene is TRBD1 (5 bases). The CDR3 consists of 12 residues. CDR1 is GTSNPN, CDR2 SVGIG, per germline (reference sequence). The V gene lost 5 bases and the J gene lost 3 bases, with 11 bases spanning the gap.

This clonotype came up many times. The chain links TRBV6-6 to TRBJ1-1; 7 bases align to TRBD1. V gave up 2 bases and J gave up 1 base; unmatched junction bases: 7. From germline, CDR1 is MNHNY and CDR2 SVGAGI (reference sequence). The CDR3 is 16 residues long. The chain's CDR3 is CASSYVRGEWNTEAFF. The CDR3 region has the DNA TGTGCCAGCAGTTACGTCAGGGGGGAATGGAACACTGAAGCTTTCTTT.

This clonotype was seen more than once but under ten times. V gene TRBV5-4 combines with J gene TRBJ2-3, with D tentatively TRBD2 (6 bases). The V gene lost 4 bases and the J gene lost 2 bases, with 11 bases spanning the gap. The length of the CDR3 is 14 residues. Germline values: CDR1 SGHNT, CDR2 YYREEE (reference sequence). The CDR3 here is CASSPTSSTDTQYF. The CDR3 DNA sequence: TGTGCCAGCAGCCCGACTAGTTCCACAGATACGCAGTATTTT.

This clonotype came up a few times. The genes are TRBV10-3 and TRBJ2-1, with D possibly being TRBD2 (6 bases). The CDR3 spans 15 residues. CDR1 is ENHRY and CDR2 is SYGVKD in the germline V gene. Trimming removed 4 bases at V and 4 bases at J, with 14 bases between. CDR3 region: CAISAGGLEYNEQFF. The CDR3 DNA is TGTGCCATCAGTGCCGGGGGTTTAGAATACAATGAGCAGTTCTTC.

This clonotype was detected many times. The rearrangement joins TRBV18 to TRBJ2-1, with TRBD1 identical over 7 bases. The V gene end was trimmed by 5 bases and the J gene end by 9 bases; junction bases not matched to a gene: 7. Germline CDR1 reads KGHSH; CDR2 reads LQKENI. There are 13 residues in the CDR3. The CDR3, as DNA: TGTGCCAGCTCATACAGGGGTGGTGGTGAGCAGTTCTTC. Translating gives CASSYRGGGEQFF.

A few counts support this clonotype. This chain joins TRBV6-1 and TRBJ1-5; 8 bases agree with TRBD1. This CDR3 is 15 amino acids long. Germline V gene data show CDR1 as MNHNS and CDR2 as SASEGT. With 6 bases clipped from V and 6 bases from J, the junction kept 10 bases outside the gene matches. Here the CDR3 DNA reads TGTGCCAGCAGAAAGGGACAGGTGGGCTCTCAGCCCCAGCATTTT. This sequence encodes CASRKGQVGSQPQHF.

CDR3 residues: CASSTAGTGRTDTQYF. The DNA of the CDR3 is TGTGCCAGCAGTACAGCCGGGACAGGCAGAACAGATACGCAGTATTTT. This sequence joins TRBV28 and TRBJ2-3; 8 bases fit TRBD1. The V gene end was trimmed by 5 bases and the J gene end by 3 bases; junction bases not matched to a gene: 10. CDR1 is MDHEN, CDR2 SYDVKM, per germline. The CDR3 is 16 residues long.

The gene calls are TRBV3-1 and TRBJ2-7, with 7 bases matching TRBD2. The CDR3 is made up of 14 amino acids. Unmatched junction bases numbered 11, after V lost 5 bases and J lost 7 bases. The germline CDR1 and CDR2 sequences are LGHDT and YNNKEL (reference sequence). CDR3: CASSYLAGVKEQYF. In DNA, the CDR3 is TGTGCCAGCAGCTACTTGGCGGGAGTCAAAGAGCAGTACTTC.

Only a few counts were recorded for this clonotype. The chain carries TRBV29-1 and TRBJ2-7; the match to TRBD2 covers 10 bases. After removal of 7 bases from V and 6 bases from J, the junction contained 9 bases not matched to a gene. The germline gives CDR1 SQVTM, CDR2 ANQGSEA. This CDR3 comprises 13 residues. The CDR3 is CSAEGSGRGEQYF. CDR3 nucleotides: TGCAGCGCCGAGGGCAGCGGGAGGGGCGAGCAGTACTTC.

Many counts were recorded for this clonotype. The chain couples TRBV12-3 or TRBV12-4 to TRBJ1-3; TRBD1 might be the D (5 bases). The V and J ends lost 3 bases and 3 bases respectively, with 9 bases between them. The CDR3 consists of 14 residues. The CDR3 sequence: CASSFQGSGNTIYF. CDR3 bases: TGTGCCAGCAGTTTCCAGGGTAGTGGAAACACCATATATTTT.

In this sample, this clonotype turned up a few times. V gene TRBV19 combines with J gene TRBJ2-7, with D perhaps matching TRBD2 (5 bases). The CDR3 is made up of 15 amino acids. The germline V gene encodes CDR1 LNHDA and CDR2 SQIVND (reference sequence). Trimming pared 5 bases from V and 7 bases from J, leaving 21 bases between. CDR3 residues: CASSALDSSTVEQYF. The CDR3, as DNA: TGTGCCAGTAGTGCGCTGGACTCGAGCACCGTGGAGCAGTACTTC.

This clonotype has ten or more counts. The rearrangement joins TRBV12-3 or TRBV12-4 to TRBJ2-1, with 12 positions matching TRBD2. V lost 5 bases, J lost 10 bases, and 6 bases stayed unmatched. The CDR3 consists of 14 residues. The CDR3 here is CASSLTSGSGEQFF. Here the CDR3 DNA reads TGTGCCAGCAGTCTGACTAGCGGGAGTGGCGAGCAGTTCTTC.

V is TRBV20-1 and J is TRBJ2-1, with TRBD2 identical over 7 bases. The CDR3 has 14 residues. V shed 6 bases, J shed 10 bases, and the junction held 15 bases outside the gene matches. Germline lookup yields CDR1 DFQATT and CDR2 SNEGSKA (reference sequence). CDR3 amino acids: CSAGVGAGEREQFF. The DNA for the CDR3 is TGCAGTGCCGGGGTTGGTGCGGGAGAACGGGAGCAGTTCTTC.

This clonotype has ten or more counts. The V call is TRBV20-1, the J call TRBJ2-5; 12 bases align to TRBD2. The germline gives CDR1 DFQATT, CDR2 SNEGSKA (reference sequence). V lost 5 bases and J lost 5; bases outside the gene matches: 12. This CDR3 has 16 residues. The CDR3 bases are TGCAGTGCTTCCCCCGCGACTAGCGGGAGTTGGGAGACCCAGTACTTC. Translation: CSASPATSGSWETQYF.

This clonotype was seen more than once but under ten times. This chain joins TRBV28 and TRBJ2-2; 8 bases line up with TRBD2. CDR1 and CDR2 (germline): MDHEN, SYDVKM. The length of the CDR3 is 16 residues. Trimming took 4 bases from V and 5 from J; bases not matched to a gene: 9. CDR3 sequence (DNA): TGTGCCAGCAGTTACCGGGGGGGATCGCCGACCGGGGAGCTGTTTTTT. This gives the protein CASSYRGGSPTGELFF.

The chain couples TRBV10-1 to TRBJ2-7; 7 bases fit TRBD1. CDR1 and CDR2 (germline): WNHNN, SYGVQD (reference sequence). This CDR3 contains 15 residues. Trimming took 1 base from V and 4 from J; bases not matched to a gene: 7. CDR3 sequence: CASSEFSGQRYEQYF. The CDR3 region has the DNA TGCGCCAGCAGTGAGTTTTCGGGACAGCGATACGAGCAGTACTTC.

This clonotype appeared a few times. The chain couples TRBV10-2 to TRBJ2-5, with a weak D call TRBD2 (6 bases). Trimming removed 3 bases at V and 7 bases at J, with 15 bases between. The CDR3 is 14 amino acids. The germline CDR1 and CDR2 sequences are WSHSY and SAAADI. As DNA, the CDR3 is TGCGCCAGCAGTGAATCTGGCGGCGGGGTGACCCAGTACTTC. This encodes CASSESGGGVTQYF.

The table lists this clonotype with many counts. The chain recombines TRBV28 with TRBJ2-1; D is perhaps TRBD1 (6 bases). This CDR3 has 14 residues. V shed 5 bases and J shed 2 bases, with 10 bases lying between them. CDR1 MDHEN and CDR2 SYDVKM come from the germline V gene. The CDR3 nucleotides read TGTGCCAGCAGTCAACAGGGCCCCTACAATGAGCAGTTCTTC. Amino acids: CASSQQGPYNEQFF.

This clonotype appeared a few times. The V and J genes are TRBV11-2 and TRBJ2-7, with 8 bases lining up with TRBD1. This CDR3 comprises 14 residues. Trimming cost V 5 bases and J 3 bases; bases outside gene matches: 6. Germline V CDR1 and CDR2: SGHAT, FQNNGV. The chain's CDR3 is CASSRRDRHYEQYF. CDR3 bases: TGTGCCAGCAGCAGGCGGGACAGGCACTACGAGCAGTACTTC.

The rearrangement links TRBV29-1 to TRBJ1-2; TRBD1 is a possible D gene (6 bases). Trimming removed 3 bases at V and 7 bases at J, with 15 bases between. Germline V gene data show CDR1 as SQVTM and CDR2 as ANQGSEA. This CDR3 is 13 amino acids long. DNA of the CDR3: TGCAGCGTTGATCCCTCGGGGGCTAGTGGCTACACCTTC. Translated, it gives CSVDPSGASGYTF.